The present TCR beta chain was sequenced within a study of blood T cell repertoires in COVID-19. Here immunoSEQ multiplex PCR was the method, and the copy in TCRdb shows in-frame clones only, minus some. The data contain about 270,000 clones, under 90% of them singletons. CDR1 is MNHEY, CDR2 SVGEGT, per germline. The CDR3 runs 15 residues. Trimming stripped 5 bases from V and 5 bases from J, with 18 bases between. J is TRBJ1-2 and V is TRBV6-2 or TRBV6-3, with D perhaps matching TRBD1 (6 bases). The TCR originated in a woman aged 18-29 years with acute or convalescent COVID-19. Sequenced sample: peripheral blood. For the CDR3, the DNA is TGTGCCAGCAGTCGGACCCAGGGGATCATTTATGGCTACACCTTC. This gives the protein CASSRTQGIIYGYTF.